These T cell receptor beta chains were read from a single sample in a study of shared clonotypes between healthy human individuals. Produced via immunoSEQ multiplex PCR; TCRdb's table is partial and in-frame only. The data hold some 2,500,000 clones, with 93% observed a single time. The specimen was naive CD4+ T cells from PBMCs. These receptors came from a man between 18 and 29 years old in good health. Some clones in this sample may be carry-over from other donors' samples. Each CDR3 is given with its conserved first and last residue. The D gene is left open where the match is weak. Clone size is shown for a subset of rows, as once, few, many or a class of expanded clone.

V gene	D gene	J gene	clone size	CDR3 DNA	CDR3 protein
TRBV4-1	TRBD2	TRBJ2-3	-	TGCGCCAGCAGCCAAGATTTCGAGACTAGCGGTACAGATACGCAGTATTTT	CASSQDFETSGTDTQYF
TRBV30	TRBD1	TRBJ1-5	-	TGTGCCTGGAGTACGGCGGGACAGGGTACCCAGCCCCAGCATTTT	CAWSTAGQGTQPQHF
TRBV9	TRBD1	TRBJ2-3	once	TGTGCCAGCAGCGGCCCGGGACAGCCCACAGATACGCAGTATTTT	CASSGPGQPTDTQYF
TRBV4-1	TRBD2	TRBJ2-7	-	TGCGCCAGCAGCCAAGATTGGGGACTAGCGGACTCCTACGAGCAGTACTTC	CASSQDWGLADSYEQYF
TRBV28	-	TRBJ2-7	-	TGTGCCAGCATCCCCAGTGGGCGGGCCGGCCCCGAGCAGTACTTC	CASIPSGRAGPEQYF
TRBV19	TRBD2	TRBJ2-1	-	TGTGCCAGTAGTGAACGACTAGCGGGGTTCTACAATGAGCAGTTCTTC	CASSERLAGFYNEQFF
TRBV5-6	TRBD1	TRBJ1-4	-	TGTGCCAGCAGCCTTCGACAGGGGTGGAATGAAAAACTGTTTTTT	CASSLRQGWNEKLFF
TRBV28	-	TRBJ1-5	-	TGTGCCAGCACTAACCTCGGGGCCAAGGGCAATCAGCCCCAGCATTTT	CASTNLGAKGNQPQHF
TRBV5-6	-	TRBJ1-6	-	TGTGCCAGCAGCTTGGGGGTCCGGGGATCACCCCTCCACTTT	CASSLGVRGSPLHF
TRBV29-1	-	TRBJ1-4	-	TGCAGCGTTATTGACAGAGATAATGAAAAACTGTTTTTT	CSVIDRDNEKLFF
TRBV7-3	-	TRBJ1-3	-	TGTGCCAGCAGCTCCGGGACGGCTGGAAACACCATATATTTT	CASSSGTAGNTIYF
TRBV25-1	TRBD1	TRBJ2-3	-	TGTGCCAGCAGTGCCCGGGACAGGGGGCGAATGAGCACAGATACGCAGTATTTT	CASSARDRGRMSTDTQYF
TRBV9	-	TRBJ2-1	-	TGTGCCAGCAGCGTAGGGGTTGCCCCGGGCCGAAACAATGAGCAGTTCTTC	CASSVGVAPGRNNEQFF
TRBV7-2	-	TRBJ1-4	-	TGTGCCAGCACCACTAGGACACCCGTTGCAACTAATGAAAAACTGTTTTTT	CASTTRTPVATNEKLFF
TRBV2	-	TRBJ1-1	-	TGTGCCAGCAGGTCCGAACAGGGAGGGAACACTGAAGCTTTCTTT	CASRSEQGGNTEAFF
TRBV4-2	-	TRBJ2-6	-	TGTGCCAGCAGCGGGGACTCTGGGGCCAACGTCCTGACTTTC	CASSGDSGANVLTF
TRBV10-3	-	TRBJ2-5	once	TGTGCCATCAGTGTGATAGGGGAGACCCAGTACTTC	CAISVIGETQYF
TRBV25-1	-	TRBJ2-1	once	TGTGCCAGCAGTGAGGGAGGGGGCCCCTACAATGAGCAGTTCTTC	CASSEGGGPYNEQFF
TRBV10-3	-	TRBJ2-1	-	TGTGCCATCAGTGAGTCGAACGGGGTGTCCTACAATGAGCAGTTCTTC	CAISESNGVSYNEQFF
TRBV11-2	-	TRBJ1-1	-	TGTGCCAGCAGCCTAGAGGTGAACACTGAAGCTTTCTTT	CASSLEVNTEAFF
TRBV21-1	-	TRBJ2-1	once	TGTGCCAGCAGCGCCGTTCCCACTAGGAGAGTCAATGAGCAGTTCTTC	CASSAVPTRRVNEQFF
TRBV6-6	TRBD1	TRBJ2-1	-	TGTGCCAGCAGGAAACAGGGGCAGAACTACAATGAGCAGTTCTTC	CASRKQGQNYNEQFF
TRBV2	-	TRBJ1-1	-	TGTGCCAGCAGTAGCACGGGACGGATAAACACTGAAGCTTTCTTT	CASSSTGRINTEAFF
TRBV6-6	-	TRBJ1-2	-	TGTGCCAGCAGTCCGGACCACGCTTATGGCTACACCTTC	CASSPDHAYGYTF
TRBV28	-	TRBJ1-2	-	TGTGCCAGCAGTACAGAGACGCCCTATGGCTACACCTTC	CASSTETPYGYTF
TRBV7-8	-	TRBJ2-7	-	TGTGCCAGCAGCCCCACCCGGCTAGCCTACGAGCAGTACTTC	CASSPTRLAYEQYF